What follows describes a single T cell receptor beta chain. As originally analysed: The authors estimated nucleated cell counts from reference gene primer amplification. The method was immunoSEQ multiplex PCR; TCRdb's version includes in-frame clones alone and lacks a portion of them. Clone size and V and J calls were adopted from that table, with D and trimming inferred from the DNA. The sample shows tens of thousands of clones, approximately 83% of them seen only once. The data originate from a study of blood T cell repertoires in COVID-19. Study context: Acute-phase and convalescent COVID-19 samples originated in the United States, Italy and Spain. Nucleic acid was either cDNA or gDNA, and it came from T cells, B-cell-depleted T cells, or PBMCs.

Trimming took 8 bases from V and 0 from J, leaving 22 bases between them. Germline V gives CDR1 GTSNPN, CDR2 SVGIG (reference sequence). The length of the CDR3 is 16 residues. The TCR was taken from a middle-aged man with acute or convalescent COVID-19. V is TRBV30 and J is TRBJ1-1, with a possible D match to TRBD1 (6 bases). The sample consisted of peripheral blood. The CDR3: CARARDTPTMNTEAFF. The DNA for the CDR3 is TGTGCCCGTGCCCGGGACACGCCAACCATGAACACTGAAGCTTTCTTT.